Sequencing of this T cell receptor beta chain was carried out in a study of cytomegalovirus exposure and HLA in healthy donors. Study at large: There were over 350 genotyped donors. Of these, 75% to 85% fell in the genetic ancestry cluster associated with self-reported Caucasian donors.

To note about this clone: Its target is not known.

Each donor was healthy, and each was a bone marrow donor. Study-level results: The dataset shows that most TCR sequences were rare, while some public TCRs occurred in many donors. On later analysis, the bulk of CMV-associated TCR beta chains appeared to be HLA-restricted.

V lost 5 bases and J lost 7, with 12 bases in between. The germline gives CDR1 SGHRS, CDR2 YFSETQ. The CDR3 extends over 12 amino acids. The PCR used 60 Vbeta and 13 Jbeta primers. The protocol was immunoSEQ multiplex PCR, while the TCRdb copy is restricted to in-frame clones and leaves out a portion. The data show around 140,000 clones, roughly 90% seen once. The sequenced sample was PBMCs. This sequence originates from a woman in her thirties or forties in good health and CMV-seronegative. The chain links TRBV5-1 to TRBJ1-1; TRBD1 might be the D (5 bases). The CDR3, as DNA: TGCGCCAGCAGTAGGGAAAGGGGTGAAGCTTTCTTT. Translated, it gives CASSRERGEAFF.